This TCR beta chain was identified in a study of T and B cells in COVID-19 patients. Study-wide context: Most recovered patients had mild to moderate COVID-19 treated as outpatients. Of some 19 active-infection patients, under 15 were critically ill with mechanical ventilation or extracorporeal membrane oxygenation.

Overall study results and limits: Active COVID-19 showed highly clonal TRB repertoires; recovery showed diversity and richness above healthy donors. In COVID-19 patients, T cell receptor beta variable and joining gene use was reportedly strongly skewed.

By share of the sample, this clonotype is medium-sized. Its target is not known. CDR3 length: 12 amino acids. From germline, CDR1 is GTSNPN and CDR2 SVGIG (reference sequence). The ends lost 6 bases at V and 3 bases at J; junction bases unmatched: 5. Each TRB amplification used 250-500 ng of genomic DNA from blood. Multiplex PCR with BIOMED2 TRB-A/B primer pools amplified TRB rearrangements. MiXCR, run by TCRdb on the multiplex PCR reads, gives a single entry per CDR3 protein. The table shows 4,800 or so distinct CDR3 sequences, with 25% to 30% occurring only once. The sequencing sample was made of blood. The clonotype originates from a human donor with active COVID-19. This chain uses TRBV30 with TRBJ2-7; 7 bases match TRBD1. Here the CDR3 reads CACTGQLYEQYF. The CDR3 nucleotides read TGTGCCTGCACGGGACAGCTCTACGAGCAGTACTTC.